This T cell receptor (beta chain) was profiled in a study of beta chain features in type 1 diabetes. Study results and limitations: Shortening that was moderate but significant affected the TCRB CDR3s of Type 1 diabetes patients in all four CD4+ subsets. PCR might show a preference for shorter templates, equally across patients and controls. Naive, central memory and Treg TCRB repertoires appeared more alike in patients than in healthy donors. In cDNA sequencing, cells with high TCR expression could be over-represented.

Expressed TCRB transcripts were sequenced because the isolated RNA had all been reverse transcribed beforehand. It was found that naive, central memory and regulatory T cell samples averaged about 4 million reads. Profiled with immunoSEQ multiplex PCR; TCRdb holds only in-frame clones, not every one. The table shows about 270,000 clones, with around an eighth occurring only once. This CDR3 contains 16 residues. Trimming removed 1 base from V and 2 bases from J; junction bases left unmatched: 6. CDR1 is PRHDT, CDR2 FYEKMQ, per germline (reference sequence). This clone was detected a few times. The antigen remains undetermined.

The rearrangement uses TRBV13 and TRBJ2-7, with 9 positions matching TRBD1. The sample was naive CD4+ T cells from blood. The source of this sequence is a man between 25 and 39 years old with type 1 diabetes. CDR3 amino acids: CASSLVPGQGTYEQYF. The CDR3 nucleotides are TGTGCCAGCAGCTTAGTCCCGGGACAGGGAACCTACGAGCAGTACTTC. Using reference TRBV13 and TRBJ2-7 for the parts outside the CDR3, the full variable domain is AAGVIQSPRHLIKEKRETATLKCYPIPRHDTVYWYQQGPGQDPQFLISFYEKMQSDKGSIPDRFSAQQFSDYHSELNMSSLELGDSALYFCASSLVPGQGTYEQYFGPGTRLTVT.